The 22 T cell receptor beta chains below all came from one sample that was sequenced in a study of T cell responses to AZD1222 COVID-19 vaccine. Assay used: immunoSEQ multiplex PCR; TCRdb lists only in-frame clones, some missing. The data contain around 140,000 clones, 90% to 95% of them singletons. Sequenced material: peripheral blood, taken on day 0 of AZD1222 vaccination. Every receptor here comes from an adult in good health.

The chain's CDR3 is CASSLTGVEQYF. The DNA of the CDR3 is TGTGCCAGCAGTCTCACAGGGGTCGAGCAGTACTTC. The J gene is TRBJ2-7, the V gene TRBV12-3 or TRBV12-4, with 7 positions matching TRBD1. This CDR3 spans 12 amino acids. V was pared by 5 bases and J by 6 bases, with 4 bases of the junction left unmatched.

This chain joins TRBV4-1 and TRBJ2-7; 8 bases are a match to TRBD1. The V and J ends lost 5 bases and 6 bases, in that order; junction bases with no gene match: 3. Germline-derived CDR1 and CDR2 are MGHRA and YSYEKL. The CDR3 runs to 12 residues. The CDR3 DNA follows: TGCGCCAGCAGCGTAACAGGGGGCGAGCAGTACTTC. Amino acids: CASSVTGGEQYF.

V is TRBV5-4 and J is TRBJ2-5; the D is unclear. The germline V gene encodes CDR1 SGHNT and CDR2 YYREEE (reference sequence). The ends were cut back, 1 base at V and 0 bases at J, with 10 bases in the middle. This CDR3 contains 15 residues. This chain's CDR3 is CASSLINNYQETQYF. The CDR3 DNA follows: TGTGCCAGCAGCTTGATCAACAACTACCAAGAGACCCAGTACTTC.

This clone is a singleton in its sample. J is TRBJ2-7 and V is TRBV11-2, with TRBD2 as a possible D gene (6 bases). V gave up 1 base and J gave up 6 bases, with 19 bases separating them. The CDR3 has 16 residues. Per germline, CDR1 SGHAT and CDR2 FQNNGV. CDR3 sequence: CASSLGHWRAGSEQYF. CDR3 DNA sequence: TGTGCCAGCAGCTTAGGGCATTGGAGGGCAGGATCCGAGCAGTACTTC.

This rearrangement joins TRBV19 to TRBJ1-2; 7 bases match TRBD1. V was clipped by 2 bases and J by 7 bases; unmatched bases: 13. The CDR3 is 16 amino acids. Germline V gene data show CDR1 as LNHDA and CDR2 as SQIVND (reference sequence). The CDR3, as DNA: TGTGCCAGTAGTATAACCTCAACAGGGGCAGGGGGTGGCTACACCTTC. Amino acids: CASSITSTGAGGGYTF.

J is TRBJ1-1 and V is TRBV24-1; D perhaps matches TRBD1 (6 bases). The germline V and J ends were trimmed by 7 bases and 6 bases, with 14 bases remaining between them. The CDR3 is 13 amino acids. Per germline, CDR1 KGHDR and CDR2 SFDVKD. DNA of the CDR3: TGTGCCACCAGAGGCGAGGGGGTCGCTGAAGCTTTCTTT. Protein product: CATRGEGVAEAFF.

The rearrangement uses TRBV6-5 and TRBJ1-5, with a weak D call TRBD1 (5 bases). Trimming took 1 base from V and 7 from J, leaving 11 bases between them. The germline V gene encodes CDR1 MNHEY and CDR2 SVGAGI. The CDR3 extends over 14 amino acids. In DNA, the CDR3 is TGTGCCAGCAGTTACTGGGGCCCAGGGCAGCCCCAGCATTTT. Its translation: CASSYWGPGQPQHF.

This chain links TRBV5-1 with TRBJ1-6; D gene ambiguous. The CDR3 contains 16 residues. Trimming took 4 bases from V and 5 from J, leaving 16 bases between them. The germline V gene has CDR1 SGHRS and CDR2 YFSETQ. Here the CDR3 reads CASSRGEGLNNSPLHF. The CDR3 region has the DNA TGCGCCAGCAGCCGTGGTGAAGGACTTAATAATTCACCCCTCCACTTT.

The chain recombines TRBV6-5 with TRBJ2-3; TRBD2 aligns across 8 bases. V lost 8 bases to trimming and J lost 0 bases; unmatched junction nucleotides: 7. Germline assignment: CDR1 MNHEY and CDR2 SVGAGI. There are 15 residues in the CDR3. The CDR3 coding sequence is TGTGCCAGCCATCACGGGGGGGTCAGCACAGATACGCAGTATTTT. Its protein is CASHHGGVSTDTQYF.

The V gene is TRBV9, the J gene TRBJ2-2, with 9 nucleotides matching TRBD2. The CDR3 contains 15 residues. Germline-derived CDR1 and CDR2 are SGDLS and YYNGEE. Trimming removed 3 bases from V and 2 bases from J; junction bases left unmatched: 2. CDR3 in DNA: TGTGCCAGCAGCGCGACTAGCGGTAACACCGGGGAGCTGTTTTTT. This sequence encodes CASSATSGNTGELFF. The variable domain in full, with the rest retrieved from reference TRBV9 and TRBJ2-2, is DSGVTQTPKHLITATGQRVTLRCSPRSGDLSVYWYQQSLDQGLQFLIQYYNGEERAKGNILERFSAQQFPDLHSELNLSSLELGDSALYFCASSATSGNTGELFFGEGSRLTVL.

V gene TRBV4-3 combines with J gene TRBJ1-6; D is possibly TRBD1 (6 bases). The CDR3 is 18 residues long. Between the trimmed V and J ends, which lost 0 bases and 1 base, there was a span of 13 bases. CDR1 is LGHNA and CDR2 is YSLEER in the germline V gene. The CDR3 sequence is CASSQDKGGWSYNSPLHF. CDR3 DNA sequence: TGCGCCAGCAGCCAAGATAAAGGGGGGTGGTCCTATAATTCACCCCTCCACTTT.

This clone has just one count. The DNA for the CDR3 is TGCAGCGTTGTAGGTGGCCCTGGGCAAGAGACCCAGTACTTC. Its translation: CSVVGGPGQETQYF. The chain has TRBV29-1 and TRBJ2-5; D gene ambiguous. Trimming took off 4 bases at V and 2 bases at J, with 14 bases between the two ends. From germline, CDR1 is SQVTM and CDR2 ANQGSEA. The CDR3 extends over 14 amino acids.

The rearrangement uses TRBV18 and TRBJ1-2, with D perhaps TRBD1 (5 bases). The ends were cut back, 3 bases at V and 4 bases at J, with 18 bases in the middle. The CDR3 contains 16 residues. Per germline, CDR1 KGHSH and CDR2 LQKENI. In DNA form, the CDR3 reads TGTGCCAGCTCACCTTGGGAAGGGGCCGGGGGCTATGGCTACACCTTC. Protein sequence: CASSPWEGAGGYGYTF.

V and J are TRBV9 and TRBJ1-1, with D uncertain. From germline, CDR1 is SGDLS and CDR2 YYNGEE. The ends were cut back, 1 base at V and 5 bases at J, with 9 bases in the middle. The length of the CDR3 is 13 residues. The CDR3 protein is CASSVWGETEAFF. As DNA, the CDR3 is TGTGCCAGCAGCGTATGGGGTGAGACTGAAGCTTTCTTT.

The V and J genes are TRBV27 and TRBJ1-5, with D uncertain. V lost 3 bases, J lost 3 bases, and 9 bases lay in between. This CDR3 is 14 amino acids long. The V gene's germline CDR1 is MNHEY and CDR2 SMNVEV (reference sequence). CDR3 in amino acids: CASSLGRVNQPQHF. CDR3 DNA sequence: TGTGCCAGCAGTTTGGGGAGGGTCAATCAGCCCCAGCATTTT.

The gene calls are TRBV5-4 and TRBJ2-5; D may correspond to TRBD1 or TRBD2 (5 bases each). CDR3 size: 14 residues. Trimming cost V 1 base and J 6 bases, with 13 bases left between them. The germline V gene has CDR1 SGHNT and CDR2 YYREEE (reference sequence). CDR3 sequence reads: CASSLRGDSQTQYF. CDR3 coding DNA: TGTGCCAGCAGCTTGCGAGGGGATTCTCAGACCCAGTACTTC.

The V gene is TRBV3-1 (or the pseudogene TRBV3-2), the J gene TRBJ1-1; D remains unclear. Germline V gene data show CDR1 as LGHDT and CDR2 as YNNKEL (reference sequence). V was shortened by 9 bases and J by 0 bases, with 8 bases between the two germline ends. CDR3 length: 12 residues. The CDR3: CASGALNTEAFF. The CDR3 DNA sequence: TGTGCCAGTGGAGCGTTGAACACTGAAGCTTTCTTT.

The chain combines TRBV4-3 with TRBJ2-1; D call uncertain. Germline V lookup: CDR1 LGHNA, CDR2 YSLEER. The length of the CDR3 is 14 residues. Deletions cut 1 base from V and 5 bases from J, with 9 bases between. The CDR3 loop is CASSQVVSDNEQFF. CDR3 sequence (DNA): TGCGCCAGCAGCCAAGTTGTGTCAGACAATGAGCAGTTCTTC.

The chain is built from TRBV3-1 (or the pseudogene TRBV3-2) and TRBJ1-4, with unresolved D. Deletions cut 0 bases from V and 8 bases from J, with 7 bases between. This CDR3 has 13 residues. Per the germline V gene, CDR1 is LGHDT and CDR2 is YNNKEL (reference sequence). CDR3 loop: CASSQDYPEKLFF. As DNA, the CDR3 is TGTGCCAGCAGCCAAGATTACCCGGAAAAACTGTTTTTT.

The chain uses TRBV15 and TRBJ2-7; D gene unclear. V was pared by 1 base and J by 3 bases, with 10 bases between. The length of the CDR3 is 14 residues. In germline, CDR1 is LNHNV, CDR2 YYDKDF (reference sequence). Here the CDR3 DNA reads TGTGCCACCAGCAGAGTCCAGTTGGGCTACGAGCAGTACTTC. It yields the protein CATSRVQLGYEQYF.

V gene TRBV9 combines with J gene TRBJ1-2; TRBD1 matches at 9 bases. The junction had 11 bases not matched to a gene; V was cut back by 4 bases and J by 7 bases. The CDR3 spans 15 residues. Per germline, CDR1 SGDLS and CDR2 YYNGEE. CDR3 residues: CASSPRDRVEGGYTF. The CDR3 region has the DNA TGTGCCAGCAGCCCCCGGGACAGGGTTGAGGGTGGCTACACCTTC.

V and J are TRBV6-4 and TRBJ1-4; D might be TRBD1 (6 bases). The length of the CDR3 is 16 residues. The ends were cut back, 3 bases at V and 0 bases at J, with 11 bases in the middle. Germline CDR1 is MRHNA and CDR2 is SNTAGT. The CDR3 sequence: CASSEVDSPTNEKLFF. The CDR3 DNA reads TGTGCCAGCAGTGAAGTGGACAGCCCAACTAATGAAAAACTGTTTTTT.